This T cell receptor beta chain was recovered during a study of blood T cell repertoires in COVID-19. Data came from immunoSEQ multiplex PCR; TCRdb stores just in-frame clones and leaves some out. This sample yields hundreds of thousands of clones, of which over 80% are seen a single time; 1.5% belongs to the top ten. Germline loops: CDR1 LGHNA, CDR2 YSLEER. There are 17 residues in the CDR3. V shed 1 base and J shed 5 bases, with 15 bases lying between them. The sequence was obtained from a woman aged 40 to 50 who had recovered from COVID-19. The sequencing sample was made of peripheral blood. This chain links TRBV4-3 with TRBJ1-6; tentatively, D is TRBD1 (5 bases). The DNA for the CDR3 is TGCGCCAGCAGCCAAGCCCGGAGGGACGGCGATAATTCACCCCTCCACTTT. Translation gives CASSQARRDGDNSPLHF.